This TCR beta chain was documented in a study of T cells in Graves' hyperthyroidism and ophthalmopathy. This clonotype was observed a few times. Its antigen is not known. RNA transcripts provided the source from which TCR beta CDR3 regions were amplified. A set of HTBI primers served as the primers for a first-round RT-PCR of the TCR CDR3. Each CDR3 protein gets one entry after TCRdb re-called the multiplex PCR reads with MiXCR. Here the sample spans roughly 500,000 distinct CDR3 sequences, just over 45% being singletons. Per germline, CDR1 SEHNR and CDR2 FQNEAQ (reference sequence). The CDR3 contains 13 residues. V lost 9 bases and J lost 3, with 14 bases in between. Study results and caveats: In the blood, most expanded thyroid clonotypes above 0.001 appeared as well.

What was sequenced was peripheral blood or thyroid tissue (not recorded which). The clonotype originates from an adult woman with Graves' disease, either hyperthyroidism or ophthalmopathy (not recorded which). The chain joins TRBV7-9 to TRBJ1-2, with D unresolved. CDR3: CASTPTVDYGYTF. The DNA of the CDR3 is TGTGCCAGTACGCCTACCGTTGACTATGGCTACACCTTC.